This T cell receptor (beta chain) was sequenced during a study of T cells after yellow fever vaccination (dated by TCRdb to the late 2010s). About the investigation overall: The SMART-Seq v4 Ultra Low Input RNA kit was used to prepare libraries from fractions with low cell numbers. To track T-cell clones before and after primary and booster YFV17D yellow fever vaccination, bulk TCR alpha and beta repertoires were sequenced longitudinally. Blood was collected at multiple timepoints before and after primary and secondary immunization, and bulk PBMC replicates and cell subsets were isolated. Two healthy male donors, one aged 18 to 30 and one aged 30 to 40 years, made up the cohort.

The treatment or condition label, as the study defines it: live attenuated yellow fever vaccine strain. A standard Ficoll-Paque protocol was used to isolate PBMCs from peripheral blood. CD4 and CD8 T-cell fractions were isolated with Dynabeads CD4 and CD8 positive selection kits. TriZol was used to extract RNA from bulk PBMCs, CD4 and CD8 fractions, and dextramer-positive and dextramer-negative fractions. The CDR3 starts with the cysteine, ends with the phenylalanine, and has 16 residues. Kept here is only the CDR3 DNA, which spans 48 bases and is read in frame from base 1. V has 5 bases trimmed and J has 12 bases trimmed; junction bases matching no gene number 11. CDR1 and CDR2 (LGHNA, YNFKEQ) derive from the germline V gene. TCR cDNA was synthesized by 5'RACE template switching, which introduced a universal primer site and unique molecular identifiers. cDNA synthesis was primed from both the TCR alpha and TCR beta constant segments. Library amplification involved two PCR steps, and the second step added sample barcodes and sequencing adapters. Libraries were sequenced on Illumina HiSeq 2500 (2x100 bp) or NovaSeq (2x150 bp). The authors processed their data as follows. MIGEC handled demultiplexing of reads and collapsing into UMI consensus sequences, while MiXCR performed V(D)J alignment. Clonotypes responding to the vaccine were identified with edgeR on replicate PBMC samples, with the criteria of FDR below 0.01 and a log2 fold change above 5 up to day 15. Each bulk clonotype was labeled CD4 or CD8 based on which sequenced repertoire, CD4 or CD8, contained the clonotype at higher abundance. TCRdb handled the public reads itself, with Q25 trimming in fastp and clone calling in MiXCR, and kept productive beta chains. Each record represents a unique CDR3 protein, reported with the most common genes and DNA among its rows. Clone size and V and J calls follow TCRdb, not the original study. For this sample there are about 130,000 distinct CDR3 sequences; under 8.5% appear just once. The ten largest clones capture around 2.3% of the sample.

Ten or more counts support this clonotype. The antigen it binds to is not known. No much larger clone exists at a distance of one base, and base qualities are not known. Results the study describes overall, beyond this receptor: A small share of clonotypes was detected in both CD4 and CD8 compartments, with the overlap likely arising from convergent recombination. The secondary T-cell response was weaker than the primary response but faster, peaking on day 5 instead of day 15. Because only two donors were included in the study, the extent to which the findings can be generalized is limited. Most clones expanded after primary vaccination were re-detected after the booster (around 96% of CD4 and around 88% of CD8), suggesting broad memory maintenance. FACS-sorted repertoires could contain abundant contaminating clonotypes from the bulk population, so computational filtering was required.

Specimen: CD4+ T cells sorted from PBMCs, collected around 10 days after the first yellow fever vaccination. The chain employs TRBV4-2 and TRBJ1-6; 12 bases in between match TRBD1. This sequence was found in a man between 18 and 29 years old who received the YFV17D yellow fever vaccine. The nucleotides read TGTGCCAGCAGCACTAGGGACAGGGGGCGCGACGGACCCCTCCACTTT. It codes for CASSTRDRGRDGPLHF.